The sequence of this TCR beta chain was determined in a study of OX40 agonist ivuxolimab in advanced cancers. Study context: At approximately 83% male, the cohort had a mean age of approximately 60 years, ranging from roughly 23 to 80. Three dose-escalation patients had partial responses: one with hepatocellular carcinoma and two with cutaneous melanoma. General observations from the study: The study found that CD8+ T cells averaged more expanded clones than CD4+. The antigens recognized by the expanded peripheral T cells, that is their antigen specificity, were not determined.

Produced via immunoSEQ multiplex PCR; TCRdb's table is partial and in-frame only. The repertoire holds more than 65,000 clones, with 91% as singletons. A word on this clone: The antigen is undetermined.

The TCR was taken from an adult with an advanced solid tumor such as melanoma, head and neck, liver or kidney cancer. The sample consisted of CD4+ or CD8+ T cells sorted from blood, taken in a trial of the OX40 agonist ivuxolimab.

The CDR3 DNA sequence: TGCGCCAGCAGCCAAGATGGGGGTAGCAATCAGCCCCAGCATTTT. Protein sequence: CASSQDGGSNQPQHF. The chain links TRBV4-1 to TRBJ1-5, with D tentatively TRBD1 (5 bases). The CDR3 covers 15 residues. Per germline, CDR1 MGHRA and CDR2 YSYEKL. V was shortened by 0 bases and J by 0 bases, with 6 bases between the two germline ends.